These T cell receptor beta chains were read from a single sample in a study of CD8 T cells in Susac syndrome. TCRdb recomputed calls from the immunoSEQ multiplex PCR reads with MiXCR, one row per CDR3 protein. The repertoire includes about 400,000 distinct CDR3 sequences, approximately 85% of them detected once, and about 0.12% sits in the top ten. Sequenced: CD8+ T cells from PBMCs. Receptors originate from a human donor with multiple sclerosis. Both conserved end residues are part of each CDR3. D genes are given only for firm matches. Size values are once, few and many counts, or a class for expanded clones, and some rows have none.

j_call,v_call,clone_size,d_call,cdr3_aa,cdr3_nt
TRBJ2-7,TRBV27,.,.,CASRPAGDRGEQYF,TGTGCCAGCAGACCAGCAGGGGATAGGGGCGAGCAGTACTTC
TRBJ1-4,TRBV4-1,once,TRBD1,CASSQVARGDEKLFF,TGCGCCAGCAGCCAAGTTGCCAGGGGGGATGAAAAACTGTTTTTT
TRBJ2-1,TRBV4-1,.,TRBD1,CASSQRTGSIDEQFF,TGCGCCAGCAGCCAGAGGACAGGGTCGATTGATGAGCAGTTCTTC
TRBJ1-1,TRBV2,.,.,CASSEGAGWTEAFF,TGTGCCAGCAGTGAGGGGGCAGGATGGACTGAAGCTTTCTTT
TRBJ2-5,TRBV20-1,.,.,CSATGRVQETQYF,TGCAGTGCCACCGGAAGGGTACAAGAGACCCAGTACTTC
TRBJ2-2,TRBV7-9,.,.,CASSNRPGSSGTGELFF,TGTGCCAGCAGCAATCGGCCGGGTAGTTCGGGTACCGGGGAGCTGTTTTTT
TRBJ2-7,TRBV5-1,.,.,CASSLGWTWGDEQYF,TGCGCCAGCAGCTTGGGATGGACGTGGGGGGACGAGCAGTACTTC
TRBJ2-1,TRBV7-8,.,TRBD1,CASSLRSGQGALGGYNEQFF,TGTGCCAGCAGCTTACGGTCGGGACAGGGTGCCCTCGGAGGATACAATGAGCAGTTCTTC
TRBJ2-1,TRBV6-1,few,.,CASSGTEHNNEQFF,TGTGCCAGCTCTGGGACGGAGCACAACAATGAGCAGTTCTTC
TRBJ2-3,TRBV7-6,once,TRBD1,CASSELPGQGTDTQYF,TGTGCCAGCAGCGAGCTACCGGGACAGGGCACAGATACGCAGTATTTT
TRBJ2-1,TRBV6-5,.,TRBD2,CASSYLAGEGDNEQFF,TGTGCCAGCAGTTACTTAGCGGGAGAAGGGGACAATGAGCAGTTCTTC
TRBJ1-1,TRBV25-1,.,.,CASSDINTEAFF,TGTGCCAGCAGTGATATCAACACTGAAGCTTTCTTT
TRBJ2-1,TRBV4-1,.,TRBD1,CASSELTGGNEQFF,TGCGCCAGCAGCGAATTGACAGGGGGAAATGAGCAGTTCTTC
TRBJ2-1,TRBV12-5,once,TRBD1,CASGPATQGKGNEQFF,TGTGCTAGTGGTCCTGCGACACAGGGGAAAGGGAATGAGCAGTTCTTC
TRBJ2-3,TRBV5-1,.,TRBD2,CASSLGLAGRPDTDTQYF,TGCGCCAGCAGCTTGGGGCTAGCGGGACGCCCAGACACAGATACGCAGTATTTT
TRBJ1-1,TRBV27,once,TRBD1,CASSPILQGLNEAFF,TGTGCCAGCAGTCCCATACTACAGGGGCTGAATGAAGCTTTCTTT
TRBJ1-6,TRBV6-1,.,.,CASSEPSGARGRSPLHF,TGTGCCAGCAGTGAACCCTCCGGGGCCAGAGGTAGATCACCCCTCCACTTT
TRBJ1-4,TRBV3-1,.,.,CASSQALSGGSTEKLFF,TGTGCCAGCAGCCAAGCTTTGAGTGGGGGCAGCACCGAAAAACTGTTTTTT
TRBJ2-1,TRBV27,once,TRBD1,CASCTGTGLYNEQFF,TGTGCCAGCTGCACCGGGACAGGGCTCTACAATGAGCAGTTCTTC
TRBJ2-5,TRBV12-3/TRBV12-4,once,.,CASSPRPKETQYF,TGTGCCAGCAGCCCGCGGCCCAAAGAGACCCAGTACTTC
TRBJ2-2,TRBV3-1,once,TRBD1,CASSRDRVYTGELFF,TGTGCCAGTTCCCGGGACAGGGTGTACACCGGGGAGCTGTTTTTT
TRBJ1-4,TRBV7-9,.,.,CASSLVGGEKLFF,TGTGCCAGCAGCTTGGTTGGTGGGGAAAAACTGTTTTTT
TRBJ2-7,TRBV20-1,.,TRBD1,CSAKPTGVYEQYF,TGCAGTGCAAAGCCAACAGGGGTCTACGAGCAGTACTTC
TRBJ1-1,TRBV15,.,.,CATSGDTGIPEAFF,TGTGCCACCAGCGGTGATACAGGGATCCCTGAAGCTTTCTTT
TRBJ2-2,TRBV7-6,.,.,CASSLELRTAGGELFF,TGTGCCAGCAGCTTAGAGCTGAGGACAGCGGGCGGGGAGCTGTTTTTT
TRBJ1-5,TRBV10-3,.,.,CAISELAVRPGNQPQHF,TGTGCCATCAGTGAGTTGGCAGTGAGACCGGGCAATCAGCCCCAGCATTTT
TRBJ2-1,TRBV6-1,.,TRBD1,CASSLAGQGMTYNEQFF,TGTGCCAGCAGCCTCGCGGGACAGGGGATGACCTACAATGAGCAGTTCTTC
TRBJ2-5,TRBV12-5,.,TRBD1,CASGLVQGSGAKETQYF,TGTGCTAGTGGTTTGGTACAGGGGTCTGGGGCCAAAGAGACCCAGTACTTC
TRBJ1-6,TRBV3-1,.,TRBD1,CASSPTGTVHNSPLHF,TGTGCCAGCAGCCCAACCGGGACAGTCCATAATTCACCCCTCCACTTT
TRBJ2-5,TRBV27,few,.,CASSGANQETQYF,TGTGCCAGCAGTGGAGCAAACCAAGAGACCCAGTACTTC
TRBJ2-7,TRBV30,.,.,CAWSVSPRTYEQYF,TGTGCCTGGAGTGTAAGTCCCAGGACCTACGAGCAGTACTTC
TRBJ2-1,TRBV7-9,.,.,CASSAPFGISPFF,TGTGCCAGCAGCGCCCCTTTCGGCATTAGCCCGTTCTTC
TRBJ2-6,TRBV30,.,.,CAWTGGNGANVLTF,TGTGCCTGGACCGGTGGAAACGGGGCCAACGTCCTGACTTTC
TRBJ2-7,TRBV15,.,TRBD1,CATSPRGQGYEQYF,TGTGCCACCAGCCCTCGTGGACAGGGATACGAGCAGTACTTC
TRBJ2-7,TRBV2,.,.,CASSEGIKIHEQYF,TGTGCCAGCAGTGAAGGCATAAAAATCCACGAGCAGTACTTC
TRBJ2-3,TRBV6-5,few,.,CASSYRLLTDTQYF,TGTGCCAGCAGTTACCGACTCCTGACAGATACGCAGTATTTT
TRBJ2-7,TRBV20-1,.,.,CSARNLGDATYEQYF,TGCAGTGCTAGAAATCTGGGCGACGCGACCTACGAGCAGTACTTC
TRBJ2-1,TRBV6-4,.,TRBD2,CASSEVGSGGRAWNEQFF,TGTGCCAGCAGTGAAGTGGGTAGCGGAGGGAGGGCCTGGAATGAGCAGTTCTTC
TRBJ1-4,TRBV27,once,.,CASSLYSEGSSEKLFF,TGTGCCAGCAGTTTATATTCAGAGGGCTCCTCCGAAAAACTGTTTTTT
TRBJ1-1,TRBV28,few,.,CASSLVGEAFF,TGTGCCAGCAGTTTGGTAGGGGAAGCTTTCTTT
TRBJ1-1,TRBV12-3/TRBV12-4,many,.,CASSLSGNTEAFF,TGTGCCAGCAGTTTATCAGGGAACACTGAAGCTTTCTTT